This TCR beta chain is drawn from a study of identifying expanded T cells in peripheral blood. Here immunoSEQ multiplex PCR was the method, and the copy in TCRdb shows in-frame clones only, minus some. This sample has about 100,000 clones, with approximately 89% found just once. This receptor was identified in a person aged 18 to 75 in good health. Input material: blood.

This CDR3 reads CASSLGAASGANVLTF. The CDR3 DNA sequence: TGTGCCAGCAGCCTCGGGGCCGCCTCTGGGGCCAACGTCCTGACTTTC. This chain links TRBV5-4 with TRBJ2-6, with D tentatively TRBD1 or TRBD2 (5 bases each). Germline V gives CDR1 SGHNT, CDR2 YYREEE (reference sequence). This CDR3 spans 16 amino acids. V was cut by 4 bases and J by 0 bases, with 11 bases left in between.